Listed below are T cell receptor beta chains from one sample, sequenced in a study of T cell repertoires in cytomegalovirus infection. MiXCR, run by TCRdb on the reads, gives a single entry per CDR3 protein. The sample has around 250,000 distinct CDR3 sequences, 17% seen once. Input material: CD8+ T cells from PBMCs. The receptor set was obtained from a human donor in good health (CMV status not recorded). Some clones in this sample may be carry-over from other donors' samples. The CDR3 runs from the conserved cysteine through the conserved F or W. The D gene is left open where the match is weak. Where a row states a size, it is once, few, many or the class of an expanded clone; other rows omit it.

j_gene	d_gene	abundance	v_gene	CDR3nt	CDR3aa
TRBJ2-1	TRBD2	few	TRBV9	TGTGCCAGCAGCGTATTTAGCGGGCGCTACAATGAGCAGTTCTTC	CASSVFSGRYNEQFF
TRBJ1-2	.	.	TRBV29-1	TGCAGCGTTGTGGAAGGAGCTAACTATGGCTACACCTTC	CSVVEGANYGYTF
TRBJ1-2	TRBD1	.	TRBV6-2/TRBV6-3	TGTGCCAGCAGCCGACAGGGCTTGTATGGCTACACCTTC	CASSRQGLYGYTF
TRBJ2-7	.	many	TRBV7-2	TGTGCCAGCAGCTTAGGGAGGGGACCAAACTACGAGCAGTACTTC	CASSLGRGPNYEQYF
TRBJ2-7	.	many	TRBV7-6	TGTGCCAGCAGCTTAGACAGGTCCTACGAGCAGTACTTC	CASSLDRSYEQYF
TRBJ2-1	.	.	TRBV5-5	TGTGCCAGCAGCTTGGACGGACGCAATGAGCAGTTCTTC	CASSLDGRNEQFF
TRBJ1-1	.	many	TRBV7-9	TGTGCCAGCAGCTCGGCGGGAAAGGACACTGAAGCTTTCTTT	CASSSAGKDTEAFF
TRBJ2-4	.	.	TRBV15	TGTGCCACCAGCAGAGTTCCCGTTACCCGGGACATTCAGTACTTC	CATSRVPVTRDIQYF
TRBJ2-3	TRBD1	many	TRBV25-1	TGTGCCAGCAGTGAGGACAGGGGGTACACAGATACGCAGTATTTT	CASSEDRGYTDTQYF
TRBJ2-1	TRBD2	.	TRBV7-9	TGTGCCAGCATGGAGAGCGGGGCTGTAAACAATGAGCAGTTCTTC	CASMESGAVNNEQFF
TRBJ2-5	TRBD1	.	TRBV28	TGTGCCAGCAGTTTTGGGACAGGGTTTTCGTATGACGAGACCCAGTACTTC	CASSFGTGFSYDETQYF
TRBJ2-7	TRBD2	many	TRBV6-2/TRBV6-3	TGTGCCAGCAACATCGGCCCGGGACTAGCGGGGAGGTACGAGCAGTACTTC	CASNIGPGLAGRYEQYF
TRBJ2-7	.	.	TRBV5-6	TGTGCCAGCAGCGGAGCTTCCAGGGGAGTCTACGAGCAGTACTTC	CASSGASRGVYEQYF
TRBJ2-3	.	.	TRBV5-1	TGCGCCAGCAGCTTGGAGGCTGACTCAGATACGCAGTATTTT	CASSLEADSDTQYF
TRBJ2-7	.	many	TRBV7-9	TGTGCCAGCAGCTTATATCAGTACGAGCAGTACTTC	CASSLYQYEQYF
TRBJ2-1	TRBD1	.	TRBV27	TGTGCCAGCAGTTCCTGGGACAGCTACAATGAGCAGTTCTTC	CASSSWDSYNEQFF
TRBJ2-3	.	many	TRBV15	TGTGCCACCAGCAGGAGGGGCAACACAGATACGCAGTATTTT	CATSRRGNTDTQYF
TRBJ2-1	TRBD2	few	TRBV6-5	TGTGCCAGCAGTTACTCGAGGACTAGCGGTTACAATGAGCAGTTCTTC	CASSYSRTSGYNEQFF
TRBJ2-2	TRBD1	.	TRBV29-1	TGCAGCGTCGACCCAGGGGACAGGGTCACCGGGGAGCTGTTTTTT	CSVDPGDRVTGELFF
TRBJ2-1	.	few	TRBV7-8	TGTGCCAGCTCCGGGGGGCTAGGGCCGTACAATGAGCAGTTCTTC	CASSGGLGPYNEQFF
TRBJ1-1	.	few	TRBV5-6	TGTGCCAGCAGCTCTCCAACAGACGGAGAGACTGAAGCTTTCTTT	CASSSPTDGETEAFF
TRBJ1-2	.	many	TRBV7-8	TGTGCCAGCAGCTTAGCGCCGGGCTATGGCTACACCTTC	CASSLAPGYGYTF
TRBJ1-2	TRBD1	many	TRBV10-3	TGTGCCATCAGTGAGTGGAGGACAGGGCTGGATGGCTACACCTTC	CAISEWRTGLDGYTF
TRBJ2-5	TRBD2	.	TRBV5-1	TGCGCCAGCAGCTTGGGGCCTAGCGGGGACCAAGAGACCCAGTACTTC	CASSLGPSGDQETQYF
TRBJ2-5	.	.	TRBV19	TGTGCCACCCGACAGCCGCTGGAGACCCAGTACTTC	CATRQPLETQYF
TRBJ2-2	TRBD2	once	TRBV29-1	TGCAGCGTTCTTCCTAGCGGGGGGGCCACCCCCGGGGAGCTGTTTTTT	CSVLPSGGATPGELFF
TRBJ2-7	.	.	TRBV5-6	TGTGCCAGCAGCTTTCCTAGGGGTTACGAATCCTACGAGCAGTACTTC	CASSFPRGYESYEQYF
TRBJ1-1	TRBD1	.	TRBV29-1	TGCAGCGTTGAGTACAGGGGAGCTTTCTTT	CSVEYRGAFF
TRBJ2-5	TRBD2	few	TRBV12-3/TRBV12-4	TGTGCCAGCAGTTTAGTGAGGGGAGGGGAGACCCAGTACTTC	CASSLVRGGETQYF
TRBJ1-1	.	.	TRBV6-6	TGTGCCAGCCTAGTGGGGATTGAAGCTTTCTTT	CASLVGIEAFF
TRBJ1-4	.	.	TRBV28	TGTGCCAGCAGCCCACACCCCGATAATGAAAAACTGTTTTTT	CASSPHPDNEKLFF
TRBJ2-2	.	many	TRBV7-9	TGTGCCAGCAGCTCGACGCGGGACCGGACTTCGAACACCGGGGAGCTGTTTTTT	CASSSTRDRTSNTGELFF
TRBJ2-5	.	few	TRBV27	TGTGCCAGCAGTTTGGGGGGGGGCGAGACCCAGTACTTC	CASSLGGGETQYF
TRBJ1-1	.	few	TRBV29-1	TGCAGCGTTGTACCGGACGGGGGCGTCACTGAAGCTTTCTTT	CSVVPDGGVTEAFF
TRBJ2-7	TRBD1	.	TRBV28	TGTGCCAGCGAACGGACAGGAAACTCCTACGAGCAGTACTTC	CASERTGNSYEQYF
TRBJ2-7	.	.	TRBV19	TGTGCCAGTAGTCCGGGGCTAGGGAGCGGCTACGAGCAGTACTTC	CASSPGLGSGYEQYF
TRBJ1-6	.	.	TRBV5-1	TGCGCCAGCAGCTTGGAGTGGAGGGCGGTGAATTCACCCCTCCACTTT	CASSLEWRAVNSPLHF
TRBJ2-7	.	many	TRBV4-1	TGCGCCAGCAGCCTAACCTCGGTGGGCGCGCACTACGAGCAGTACTTC	CASSLTSVGAHYEQYF
TRBJ1-1	.	.	TRBV25-1	TGTGCCAGCAGTGAGGGGAGGACTGAAGCTTTCTTT	CASSEGRTEAFF
TRBJ1-1	.	many	TRBV6-1	TGTGCCAGCAGTGAAACCAGCGGACGAGGGGACACTGAAGCTTTCTTT	CASSETSGRGDTEAFF
TRBJ1-2	TRBD1	.	TRBV2	TGTGCCAGCAGAGGCGGACAGGGGGCGTATGGCTACACCTTC	CASRGGQGAYGYTF
TRBJ2-1	.	few	TRBV6-5	TGTGCCAGCAGTTACAACGGCAATGAGCAGTTCTTC	CASSYNGNEQFF
TRBJ2-1	.	many	TRBV6-1	TGTGCCAGCAGTGAAGGACCCTCCGCGGGGTCCTGGAATGAGCAGTTCTTC	CASSEGPSAGSWNEQFF
TRBJ2-6	.	many	TRBV4-3	TGCGCCAGCAGCCAAGTCAGGGACTCTGGGGCCAACGTCCTGACTTTC	CASSQVRDSGANVLTF
TRBJ2-7	TRBD2	few	TRBV25-1	TGTGCCAGCAGTGTGGGGACTAGCGCTTCCTACGAGCAGTACTTC	CASSVGTSASYEQYF
TRBJ2-1	.	.	TRBV6-6	TGTGCCAGCAGGAACTCTCGGGGGAATGAGCAGTTCTTC	CASRNSRGNEQFF
TRBJ1-4	TRBD1	.	TRBV7-9	TGTGCCAGCAGCTCCCCGGGACAGGGCCGAGAAAAACTGTTTTTT	CASSSPGQGREKLFF